Reported below is one TCR beta chain. A 5'RACE template switching approach incorporating UMIs was used to make TCR beta cDNA. Reanalyzing the 5' RACE reads, TCRdb keeps one entry per CDR3 protein, without DNA. The specimen's table records more than 250,000 distinct CDR3 sequences. These data originate in a study of T cells expressing NK-cell markers. The CDR3 sequence is 11 residues long. The germline V gene has CDR1 GTSNPN and CDR2 SVGIG (reference sequence). The sequence was collected from a man between 18 and 35 years old in good health. Sequencing used blood T cells: a sorted CD56 or NKG2C T cell subset, CD4+ or CD8+ T cells, or bulk PBMC T cells (not recorded which). The chain has TRBV30 and TRBJ2-2. The CDR3 protein is CAWSTPGELFF.